Listed below are T cell receptor beta chains from one sample, sequenced in a study of cytomegalovirus exposure and HLA in healthy donors. The method was immunoSEQ multiplex PCR; TCRdb's version includes in-frame clones alone and lacks a portion of them. This sample yields 100,000 to 150,000 clones, of which 17% are seen a single time; less than 3.5% belongs to the top ten. Sequencing input: PBMCs. Receptors were obtained from a female donor in good health and CMV-seropositive. The CDR3 runs from the conserved cysteine through the conserved F or W. Fields, in order: CDR3 DNA, CDR3 protein, J gene, D gene, V gene, clone size, CDR3 length. The D gene is left open where the match is weak. Clone size, where shown, is once, few, many, or a class for clones that have expanded.

cdr3_nt: TGCAGCGTTGCGGGTGCTGAGCAGTTCTTC; cdr3_aa: CSVAGAEQFF; j_call: TRBJ2-1; d_call: NA; v_call: TRBV29-1; clone_size: NA; cdr3_length: 10
cdr3_nt: TGTGCCAGCAGTGAGCGCCGGTTCGGCTACACCTTC; cdr3_aa: CASSERRFGYTF; j_call: TRBJ1-2; d_call: NA; v_call: TRBV6-1; clone_size: few; cdr3_length: 12
cdr3_nt: TGTGCCAGCAGCCACGCGGGACTAGCGTTCTACGAGCAGTACTTC; cdr3_aa: CASSHAGLAFYEQYF; j_call: TRBJ2-7; d_call: TRBD2; v_call: TRBV4-2; clone_size: few; cdr3_length: 15
cdr3_nt: TGTGCCAGCAGTCCGTACCTTAGTTACGAGCAGTACTTC; cdr3_aa: CASSPYLSYEQYF; j_call: TRBJ2-7; d_call: NA; v_call: TRBV28; clone_size: few; cdr3_length: 13
cdr3_nt: TGCGCCAGCAGCTTGGAGGGGCTTACTACCTACGAGCAGTACTTC; cdr3_aa: CASSLEGLTTYEQYF; j_call: TRBJ2-7; d_call: NA; v_call: TRBV5-1; clone_size: few; cdr3_length: 15
cdr3_nt: TGCGCCAGCAGCTTGAGGAGCTCCTATAATTCACCCCTCCACTTT; cdr3_aa: CASSLRSSYNSPLHF; j_call: TRBJ1-6; d_call: NA; v_call: TRBV5-1; clone_size: NA; cdr3_length: 15
cdr3_nt: TGTGCCAGCAGTTTATTGACTAGCGGGGACGAGACCCAGTACTTC; cdr3_aa: CASSLLTSGDETQYF; j_call: TRBJ2-5; d_call: TRBD2; v_call: TRBV28; clone_size: NA; cdr3_length: 15
cdr3_nt: TGCGCCAGCAGTCGTACTAGCGGTTACAATGAGCAGTTCTTC; cdr3_aa: CASSRTSGYNEQFF; j_call: TRBJ2-1; d_call: TRBD2; v_call: TRBV23-1; clone_size: few; cdr3_length: 14
cdr3_nt: TGTGCCAGCAGCTTAGACGTGGGCCAGGGGGCGGCCGGGGAGCTGTTTTTT; cdr3_aa: CASSLDVGQGAAGELFF; j_call: TRBJ2-2; d_call: TRBD1; v_call: TRBV11-2; clone_size: few; cdr3_length: 17
cdr3_nt: TGTGCCAGTGGTTATAGCGGGAGTGCTGAGCAGTTCTTC; cdr3_aa: CASGYSGSAEQFF; j_call: TRBJ2-1; d_call: TRBD2; v_call: TRBV6-5; clone_size: few; cdr3_length: 13
cdr3_nt: TGTGCCAGTAGTTCAGGGTCAGCCGCAACCTACGAGCAGTACTTC; cdr3_aa: CASSSGSAATYEQYF; j_call: TRBJ2-7; d_call: NA; v_call: TRBV19; clone_size: NA; cdr3_length: 15
cdr3_nt: TGCGCCAGCAGATTCACTTACAGGGGGGACACCGGGGAGCTGTTTTTT; cdr3_aa: CASRFTYRGDTGELFF; j_call: TRBJ2-2; d_call: TRBD1; v_call: TRBV4-1; clone_size: few; cdr3_length: 16
cdr3_nt: TGTGCCAGCAGCCCGGGGGGGCCAGGTGAGCAGTTCTTC; cdr3_aa: CASSPGGPGEQFF; j_call: TRBJ2-1; d_call: TRBD2; v_call: TRBV11-3; clone_size: NA; cdr3_length: 13
cdr3_nt: TGTGCCAGCAGCTTGGTGGGGACAACCTACGAGCAGTACTTC; cdr3_aa: CASSLVGTTYEQYF; j_call: TRBJ2-7; d_call: NA; v_call: TRBV5-4; clone_size: few; cdr3_length: 14